This TCR beta chain was identified in a study of sequential checkpoint blockade in melanoma. This CDR3 comprises 17 residues. The junction had 7 bases not matched to a gene; V was cut back by 0 bases and J by 5 bases. Germline V gene sequence: CDR1 SEHNR, CDR2 FQNEAQ (reference sequence). Clones were read by immunoSEQ multiplex PCR, and TCRdb kept only the in-frame ones, dropping some. The sample includes tens of thousands of clones, about 88% of them seen just once. Treatment reported: randomized to nivolumab then ipilimumab (arm A) or the reverse (arm B). The sequencing here drew on CD8+ T cells sorted from blood (inferred from file names), taken from a patient given nivolumab and ipilimumab in sequence. The chain joins TRBV7-9 to TRBJ2-2; TRBD1 aligns across 9 bases. The sequence was obtained from a human donor with melanoma. DNA for the CDR3: TGTGCCAGCAGCTTAGCGCGTGGACAGGGGAAGACCGGGGAGCTGTTTTTT. As protein: CASSLARGQGKTGELFF.